Following are 30 T cell receptor beta chains from one sample sequenced in a study of T cells in localized non-small cell lung cancer. The assay was immunoSEQ multiplex PCR, and TCRdb's table has in-frame clones only and misses some. The sample has 50,000 to 70,000 clones, roughly 76% seen once. Specimen: PBMCs, collected before any cancer treatment. These receptors all come from a man between 40 and 75 years old with stage II lung adenocarcinoma.

CDR3 sequence: CASSLELPYNEQFF. The CDR3 DNA sequence: TGCGCCAGCAGCTTGGAACTACCATACAATGAGCAGTTCTTC. The V gene is TRBV5-1, the J gene TRBJ2-1; D unresolved. Germline CDR1 is SGHRS and CDR2 is YFSETQ. Trimming took 0 bases from V and 4 from J, leaving 8 bases between them. The CDR3 has 14 amino acids.

The chain links TRBV9 to TRBJ2-1, with TRBD1 matching 8 bases. Germline CDR1 and CDR2: SGDLS and YYNGEE. This CDR3 region has 15 residues. With V trimmed by 6 bases and J by 4 bases, 9 bases remained unmatched. The CDR3 sequence is CASTQTGDGYNEQFF. The CDR3 bases are TGTGCCAGCACCCAGACAGGGGACGGGTACAATGAGCAGTTCTTC.

This chain joins TRBV18 and TRBJ2-2; D gene unclear. Germline CDR1 is KGHSH and CDR2 is LQKENI. V dropped 2 bases and J dropped 1 base, with 8 bases sitting between them. This CDR3 is built from 15 residues. The DNA for the CDR3 is TGTGCCAGCTCACCAGGTCGGGTGAACACCGGGGAGCTGTTTTTT. Protein product: CASSPGRVNTGELFF.

The V gene is TRBV5-1, the J gene TRBJ2-7, with D perhaps TRBD1 (5 bases). V was clipped by 4 bases and J by 6 bases, with 14 bases between them. CDR1 and CDR2 from the germline V gene are SGHRS and YFSETQ. The CDR3 spans 13 residues. CDR3 nucleotides: TGCGCCAGCAGCCCAGGGCCCTTGGGCGAGCAGTACTTC. Translated, it gives CASSPGPLGEQYF. Looking up the rest from reference TRBV5-1 and TRBJ2-7 gives the full variable domain: KAGVTQTPRYLIKTRGQQVTLSCSPISGHRSVSWYQQTPGQGLQFLFEYFSETQRNKGNFPGRFSGRQFSNSRSEMNVSTLELGDSALYLCASSPGPLGEQYFGPGTRLTVT.

Concerning this clone itself: A read error is the likely source, as a far larger clone sits one nucleotide away. Other DNA sequences in this sample translate to the same CDR3. The J gene is TRBJ1-2, the V gene TRBV5-1; 7 bases are shared with TRBD1. The CDR3 covers 15 residues. Germline values: CDR1 SGHRS, CDR2 YFSETQ. V dropped 0 bases and J dropped 4; count of bases not matched to a gene: 6. CDR3 residues: CASSLALGQVYGYTF. The CDR3 DNA reads TGCGCCAGCAGCTTGGCACTCGGACAGGTCTATGGCTACACCTTC.

CDR3 in amino acids: CASSYTDTQYF. CDR3 sequence (DNA): TGTGCCAGCAGCTACACAGATACGCAGTATTTT. The chain recombines TRBV14 with TRBJ2-3, with D unclear. Germline assignment: CDR1 SGHDN and CDR2 FVKESK. V was shortened by 5 bases and J by 2 bases, with 2 bases between the two germline ends. The CDR3 extends over 11 amino acids.

V is TRBV5-1 and J is TRBJ2-7; no clear D. The CDR3 loop spans 12 amino acids. CDR1 and CDR2 (germline): SGHRS, YFSETQ. V gave up 2 bases and J gave up 5 bases, with 8 bases separating them. The DNA of the CDR3 is TGCGCCAGCAGCTTAAGTTCCGACGAGCAGTACTTC. Protein: CASSLSSDEQYF.

This clone was counted between two and nine times. The chain links TRBV7-9 to TRBJ2-7; TRBD1 matches at 7 bases. The V and J ends lost 5 bases and 13 bases, in that order; junction bases with no gene match: 11. The CDR3 spans 12 residues. Germline V gives CDR1 SEHNR, CDR2 FQNEAQ (reference sequence). In DNA form, the CDR3 reads TGTGCCAGCAGCGAAGAGACAGGGCGTGAATACTTC. Protein sequence: CASSEETGREYF.

The chain uses TRBV4-1 and TRBJ2-1; a possible D gene is TRBD2 (5 bases). The CDR3 is 15 amino acids. Trimming left V 5 bases short and J 1 base short, with 12 bases between. CDR1 is MGHRA, CDR2 YSYEKL, per germline. Here the CDR3 reads CASSYLAASYNEQFF. CDR3 coding DNA: TGCGCCAGCAGCTATCTAGCCGCATCCTACAATGAGCAGTTCTTC.

This clone was recorded only once. The CDR3 nucleotides are TGTGCCAGCAGTTACTCGAGCGTGAGCTCCTACAATGAGCAGTTCTTC. Its translation: CASSYSSVSSYNEQFF. This chain links TRBV6-5 with TRBJ2-1; D unresolved. V shed 0 bases and J shed 0 bases, with 9 bases lying between them. CDR1 is MNHEY and CDR2 is SVGAGI in the germline V gene. CDR3 length: 16 amino acids.

The chain links TRBV6-1 to TRBJ2-5; weak D call: TRBD2 (6 bases). The CDR3 loop spans 15 amino acids. Trimming took 1 base from V and 1 from J, leaving 10 bases between them. Looked up from germline, CDR1 is MNHNS and CDR2 is SASEGT. CDR3 nucleotide sequence: TGTGCCAGCAGTGAAGGACTAGTGGGCCAAGAGACCCAGTACTTC. Residues: CASSEGLVGQETQYF.

The CDR3 DNA reads as TGTGCCAGCAGTTCTCTAGCGGGGAGGACCGGGGAGCTGTTTTTT. This sequence encodes CASSSLAGRTGELFF. The J gene is TRBJ2-2, the V gene TRBV28, with 9 bases matching TRBD2. Losses at the gene ends were 4 bases for V and 5 bases for J; bases not matched to a gene: 5. The CDR3 is 15 residues long. Germline loops: CDR1 MDHEN, CDR2 SYDVKM.

The gene calls are TRBV5-1 and TRBJ2-1; maybe TRBD2 (5 bases). There are 16 residues in the CDR3. The ends were cut back, 4 bases at V and 0 bases at J, with 14 bases in the middle. Germline V gene lookup returns CDR1 SGHRS and CDR2 YFSETQ. CDR3 in amino acids: CASSARSESSYNEQFF. The CDR3 bases are TGCGCCAGCAGCGCACGTAGCGAGAGCTCCTACAATGAGCAGTTCTTC.

This rearrangement joins TRBV6-1 to TRBJ1-2; D remains ambiguous. The CDR3 sequence is 13 residues long. CDR1 is MNHNS and CDR2 is SASEGT in the germline V gene. The V end was cut by 5 bases, the J end by 6 bases, with 13 bases between. The CDR3 reads CASSFGRFNGYTF. CDR3 DNA: TGTGCCAGCAGTTTTGGGAGGTTCAATGGCTACACCTTC.

This chain links TRBV10-3 with TRBJ2-3, with TRBD2 matching over 10 bases. The CDR3 extends over 16 amino acids. V lost 8 bases, J lost 0 bases, and 8 bases stayed unmatched. CDR1 and CDR2 (germline): ENHRY, SYGVKD. The CDR3 nucleotides are TGTGCCATCTCCGTCCGACTAGCGGGCAGCACAGATACGCAGTATTTT. Translated: CAISVRLAGSTDTQYF.

This sequence joins TRBV6-5 and TRBJ2-7, with 12 bases aligning to TRBD2. Trimming at V came to 5 bases and at J to 4 bases, leaving 3 bases not matched to a gene. This CDR3 is 14 amino acids long. The germline CDR1 and CDR2 sequences are MNHEY and SVGAGI. CDR3 nucleotide sequence: TGTGCCAGCAGTACCCTAGCGGGAGGGTACGAGCAGTACTTC. This translates into CASSTLAGGYEQYF.

This chain uses TRBV11-2 with TRBJ1-1; D is ambiguous. Per germline, CDR1 SGHAT and CDR2 FQNNGV. Trimming pared 5 bases from V and 11 bases from J, leaving 12 bases between. This CDR3 has 11 residues. The CDR3 is CASSDARRAFF. Here the CDR3 DNA reads TGTGCCAGCAGCGACGCCCGGCGGGCTTTCTTT.

The chain recombines TRBV7-2 with TRBJ1-1; possible D gene TRBD1, 5 bases. This CDR3 contains 16 residues. Germline assignment: CDR1 SGHTA and CDR2 FQGNSA. V lost 5 bases to trimming and J lost 0 bases, with 16 bases between them. CDR3 sequence (DNA): TGTGCCAGCAGCCCGTTGGGCGGGACGCTGAACACTGAAGCTTTCTTT. Amino acids: CASSPLGGTLNTEAFF.

This rearrangement joins TRBV7-9 to TRBJ2-7, with 12 bases fitting TRBD1. Germline V gives CDR1 SEHNR, CDR2 FQNEAQ (reference sequence). The J segment lost 5 bases and the V segment lost 5 bases, leaving 7 bases of the junction unmatched. CDR3 size: 15 residues. This chain's CDR3 is CASSRGQGASNEQYF. CDR3 nucleotides: TGTGCCAGCAGCCGGGGACAGGGGGCGAGTAACGAGCAGTACTTC. The full variable domain, completed using reference TRBV7-9 and TRBJ2-7, is DTGVSQNPRHKITKRGQNVTFRCDPISEHNRLYWYRQTLGQGPEFLTYFQNEAQLEKSRLLSDRFSAERPKGSFSTLEIQRTEQGDSAMYLCASSRGQGASNEQYFGPGTRLTVT.

This clone was recorded once. V gene TRBV5-5 combines with J gene TRBJ2-3; no clear D gene. CDR3 length: 15 amino acids. V lost 2 bases to trimming and J lost 3 bases, with 13 bases between them. Germline CDR1 SGHKS, CDR2 YYEKEE (reference sequence). The CDR3 spells CASSFGYSYTDTQYF. CDR3 sequence (DNA): TGTGCCAGCAGCTTTGGTTACAGCTATACAGATACGCAGTATTTT.

This rearrangement joins TRBV4-1 to TRBJ2-7, with 10 bases identical to TRBD2. CDR1 and CDR2 from the germline V gene are MGHRA and YSYEKL. The CDR3 is made up of 16 amino acids. V was pared by 0 bases and J by 7 bases, with 9 bases of the junction left unmatched. The CDR3 DNA reads TGCGCCAGCAGCCAAGATTCCCTAGCGGGAGTGGGTGAGCAGTACTTC. It yields the protein CASSQDSLAGVGEQYF.

A few counts support this clone. The chain has TRBV7-9 and TRBJ2-7; the match to TRBD2 covers 7 bases. This CDR3 is 14 amino acids long. The ends lost 4 bases at V and 6 bases at J; junction bases unmatched: 9. The V gene's germline CDR1 is SEHNR and CDR2 FQNEAQ (reference sequence). CDR3 nucleotides: TGTGCCAGCAGCTCTGGGGGGAGGGCCCTCGAGCAGTACTTC. Encoded protein: CASSSGGRALEQYF.

The chain joins TRBV9 to TRBJ2-1, with 8 bases that match TRBD2. J was trimmed by 4 bases and V by 3 bases; bases with no gene match: 9. Germline assignment: CDR1 SGDLS and CDR2 YYNGEE. CDR3 length equals 16 residues. CDR3 sequence (DNA): TGTGCCAGCAGCGAGGAGGGGGTAGCGGGGTACAATGAGCAGTTCTTC. It codes for CASSEEGVAGYNEQFF.

This chain links TRBV2 with TRBJ2-7; possible D gene TRBD2, 6 bases. Trimming took 7 bases from V and 1 from J, leaving 11 bases between them. This CDR3 has 13 residues. Germline CDR1 SNHLY, CDR2 FYNNEI. CDR3: CASTPGLSYEQYF. In nucleotides, the CDR3 is TGTGCCAGCACCCCAGGACTATCCTACGAGCAGTACTTC.

This clone is a singleton in its sample. This chain connects TRBV5-1 to TRBJ2-5, with D unresolved. Between the trimmed V and J ends, which lost 0 bases and 2 bases, there was a span of 5 bases. The CDR3 has 13 amino acids. Germline CDR1 SGHRS, CDR2 YFSETQ. CDR3 nucleotides: TGCGCCAGCAGCTTGGACGGACAAGAGACCCAGTACTTC. This sequence encodes CASSLDGQETQYF.

J is TRBJ2-7 and V is TRBV5-1; 9 bases fit TRBD1. Germline V gives CDR1 SGHRS, CDR2 YFSETQ. V lost 3 bases and J lost 3; bases outside the gene matches: 1. The CDR3 loop spans 13 amino acids. CDR3 residues: CASSWDRDYEQYF. The DNA of the CDR3 is TGCGCCAGCAGCTGGGACAGGGACTACGAGCAGTACTTC.

The J gene is TRBJ1-4, the V gene TRBV6-5, with unresolved D. The germline gives CDR1 MNHEY, CDR2 SVGAGI. The CDR3 totals 15 residues. V was trimmed by 2 bases and J by 8 bases, leaving 15 bases between them. DNA for the CDR3: TGTGCCAGCAGTTACCGGGCAGCCCCAACCGAAAAACTGTTTTTT. Its translation is CASSYRAAPTEKLFF.

The chain has TRBV27 and TRBJ1-2; no clear D. CDR3 size: 12 residues. The V gene's germline CDR1 is MNHEY and CDR2 SMNVEV (reference sequence). The ends were cut back, 4 bases at V and 6 bases at J, with 9 bases in the middle. The CDR3 sequence: CASSSWTDGYTF. In DNA, the CDR3 is TGTGCCAGCAGTTCGTGGACGGATGGCTACACCTTC.

The chain uses TRBV4-2 and TRBJ1-5; perhaps TRBD1 as D (5 bases). V lost 2 bases and J lost 0, with 11 bases in between. This CDR3 contains 16 residues. In germline, CDR1 is LGHNA, CDR2 YNFKEQ. The CDR3 spells CASSQLGVNSNQPQHF. The CDR3 DNA sequence: TGTGCCAGCAGCCAACTAGGGGTGAATAGCAATCAGCCCCAGCATTTT.

V is TRBV10-2 and J is TRBJ1-5; TRBD1 matches 7 bases. Germline V gene sequence: CDR1 WSHSY, CDR2 SAAADI. The CDR3 has 13 residues. V shed 7 bases, J shed 4 bases, and the junction held 4 bases outside the gene matches. The CDR3 DNA is TGCGCCAGCACCAGGGACAGAAATCAGCCCCAGCATTTT. Amino acid sequence: CASTRDRNQPQHF.